A single sample gave rise to the 9 T cell receptor beta chains below, sequenced in a study of cytomegalovirus exposure and HLA in healthy donors. TCRdb keeps only in-frame clones here, not all; method: immunoSEQ multiplex PCR. This sample yields 150,000 to 200,000 clones, of which about 84% are seen a single time; almost 1.5% belongs to the top ten. Sequencing was performed on PBMCs. These receptors originate from a woman aged 18-29 years in good health and CMV-seronegative.

This chain joins TRBV6-1 and TRBJ1-2; D ambiguous. This CDR3 has 11 residues. Per germline, CDR1 MNHNS and CDR2 SASEGT. Trimming pared 7 bases from V and 6 bases from J, leaving 9 bases between. The CDR3 nucleotides are TGTGCCAGCAAGGAGGGTAATGGCTACACCTTC. Translated: CASKEGNGYTF.

V gene TRBV5-1 combines with J gene TRBJ1-1, with 9 bases aligning to TRBD1. This CDR3 contains 17 residues. The V gene's germline CDR1 is SGHRS and CDR2 YFSETQ. Trimming cost V 4 bases and J 5 bases; bases outside gene matches: 15. Written as DNA, the CDR3 is TGCGCCAGCAGCCAATCACAGGGGGCCTTTATCGATACTGAAGCTTTCTTT. Encoded protein: CASSQSQGAFIDTEAFF.

The V and J genes are TRBV7-8 and TRBJ2-7; 12 positions match TRBD2. CDR3 size: 15 residues. Germline-derived CDR1 and CDR2 are SGHVS and FQNEAQ. With V trimmed by 5 bases and J by 5 bases, 7 bases remained unmatched. The CDR3 region has the DNA TGTGCCAGCAGCCAGACTAGCGGGAGATTCAACGAGCAGTACTTC. It encodes CASSQTSGRFNEQYF.

This rearrangement joins TRBV7-9 to TRBJ1-1, with D unclear. V dropped 1 base and J dropped 1 base, with 22 bases sitting between them. This CDR3 comprises 19 residues. Germline CDR1 is SEHNR and CDR2 is FQNEAQ (reference sequence). The CDR3 loop is CASSLGKGGRAAQNTEAFF. The CDR3 region has the DNA TGTGCCAGCAGCTTAGGAAAAGGAGGGAGGGCGGCCCAGAACACTGAAGCTTTCTTT. The entire variable domain, with the rest obtained from reference TRBV7-9 and TRBJ1-1, is as follows: DTGVSQNPRHKITKRGQNVTFRCDPISEHNRLYWYRQTLGQGPEFLTYFQNEAQLEKSRLLSDRFSAERPKGSFSTLEIQRTEQGDSAMYLCASSLGKGGRAAQNTEAFFGQGTRLTVV.

In its sample, this clone was seen once. The V call is TRBV15, the J call TRBJ2-7; maybe TRBD2 (5 bases). The CDR3 totals 14 residues. The V end was cut by 1 base, the J end by 3 bases, with 10 bases between. Germline CDR1 and CDR2: LNHNV and YYDKDF (reference sequence). The CDR3 region is CATSRGGSNYEQYF. The CDR3, as DNA: TGTGCCACCAGCAGAGGAGGGTCCAACTACGAGCAGTACTTC. The whole variable domain, filled in from reference TRBV15 and TRBJ2-7, reads DAMVIQNPRYQVTQFGKPVTLSCSQTLNHNVMYWYQQKSSQAPKLLFHYYDKDFNNEADTPDNFQSRRPNTSFCFLDIRSPGLGDTAMYLCATSRGGSNYEQYFGPGTRLTVT.

The J gene is TRBJ2-1, the V gene TRBV9; a weak D match, TRBD2 (5 bases). CDR1 and CDR2 (germline): SGDLS, YYNGEE. This CDR3 has 15 residues. V lost 4 bases and J lost 1, with 12 bases in between. CDR3 residues: CASSPTRLSYNEQFF. CDR3 in DNA: TGTGCCAGCAGCCCCACTAGATTATCCTACAATGAGCAGTTCTTC. The complete variable domain, with remaining parts taken from reference TRBV9 and TRBJ2-1, reads DSGVTQTPKHLITATGQRVTLRCSPRSGDLSVYWYQQSLDQGLQFLIQYYNGEERAKGNILERFSAQQFPDLHSELNLSSLELGDSALYFCASSPTRLSYNEQFFGPGTRLTVL.

This rearrangement joins TRBV5-1 to TRBJ2-1; tentatively, D is TRBD2 (7 bases). Trimming left V 0 bases short and J 0 bases short, with 22 bases between. The CDR3 covers 20 residues. The germline CDR1 and CDR2 sequences are SGHRS and YFSETQ. The CDR3 loop reads CASSLALLGGRGGSYNEQFF. The DNA of the CDR3 is TGCGCCAGCAGCTTGGCCTTACTAGGCGGGAGAGGGGGCTCCTACAATGAGCAGTTCTTC. Together with reference TRBV5-1 and TRBJ2-1, the CDR3 gives the full variable domain: KAGVTQTPRYLIKTRGQQVTLSCSPISGHRSVSWYQQTPGQGLQFLFEYFSETQRNKGNFPGRFSGRQFSNSRSEMNVSTLELGDSALYLCASSLALLGGRGGSYNEQFFGPGTRLTVL.

The V gene is TRBV5-1, the J gene TRBJ2-6; D perhaps matches TRBD2 (5 bases). The CDR3 totals 16 residues. Deletions cut 4 bases from V and 3 bases from J, with 14 bases between. Germline V lookup: CDR1 SGHRS, CDR2 YFSETQ. The CDR3 here is CASSVSSAYGANVLTF. CDR3 DNA sequence: TGCGCCAGCAGCGTGAGTAGCGCCTATGGGGCCAACGTCCTGACTTTC.

The V gene is TRBV5-1, the J gene TRBJ2-5; D is unresolved. Germline lookup yields CDR1 SGHRS and CDR2 YFSETQ. V dropped 3 bases and J dropped 1 base, with 10 bases sitting between them. The CDR3 runs to 14 residues. In nucleotides, the CDR3 is TGCGCCAGCAGCTACTTAGAGAGCCAAGAGACCCAGTACTTC. It yields the protein CASSYLESQETQYF.